This TCR beta chain was sequenced for a study of sequential checkpoint blockade in melanoma. Background on the study: Around 90 pretreatment tumor DNA samples were TCRβ immunosequenced. Study-level findings and limits: Patients with week-13 increases in T-cell fraction and clonality benefited about 30 times more often.

This clone was seen only a few times. Its antigen is unknown. Regarding treatment: randomized to nivolumab then ipilimumab (arm A) or the reverse (arm B). No patient had prior DNA-damaging chemotherapy. CDR3 length: 18 amino acids. V dropped 7 bases and J dropped 5; count of bases not matched to a gene: 20. Germline lookup yields CDR1 MNHGY and CDR2 SAAAGT. The table came from immunoSEQ multiplex PCR; TCRdb's copy has only in-frame clones and leaves some out. In the table there are 4,500 to 6,000 clones, approximately 24% of which are singletons. The clonotype was recovered from a human donor with melanoma. The source was tumor tissue (inferred from file names), collected from a patient given nivolumab and ipilimumab in sequence. The chain recombines TRBV6-8 with TRBJ2-5, with 9 nucleotides matching TRBD2. CDR3 nucleotide sequence: TGTGCCAGCACCAGTTGGGGGGCTGGCGGGAGGGCCTCGGAGACCCAGTACTTC. Translating gives CASTSWGAGGRASETQYF.